This T cell receptor beta chain was captured in a study of shared clonotypes between healthy human individuals. General study results and limits: Despite large depth, rarefaction showed incomplete sorted-subset sequencing. Larger richness was generally estimated for naive than memory subsets. Clonotype sharing among the donors was expected to vary with sequencing depth.

J gave up 5 bases and V 7 bases, and 7 bases lay outside the gene matches. This CDR3 contains 13 residues. Germline CDR1 reads MDHEN; CDR2 reads SYDVKM. Original analysis: ImmunoSEQ supplied junction-only sequences lacking quality scores, so filtering was different. Repertoires were generated with immunoSEQ multiplex PCR, while TCRdb's copy carries only in-frame clones and drops some. D and trimming were read from the DNA, whereas the V and J calls and clone size are those reported in that table. The data hold around 1,900,000 clones, with around 93% observed a single time. The naive CD8 subset, CD45RO-negative cells positively selected for CCR7, excluded terminally differentiated effector memory CD45RA+ cells. Comments on this clone: Its antigen is currently unknown.

The sequence derives from a man between 18 and 35 years old in good health. Some clones in this sample may be carry-over from other donors' samples. The specimen was naive CD8+ T cells from PBMCs. The V call is TRBV28, the J call TRBJ2-7; 8 bases match TRBD1. CDR3 sequence reads: CASTWTGPNEQYF. CDR3 nucleotide sequence: TGTGCCAGCACCTGGACAGGGCCCAACGAGCAGTACTTC.